The subject of this entry is one T cell receptor (beta chain). As yet, its antigen is unknown. Assay used: immunoSEQ multiplex PCR; TCRdb lists only in-frame clones, some missing. This sample has 150,000 to 200,000 clones, with about 89% found just once. This CDR3 region has 13 residues. Germline V lookup: CDR1 SGHDT, CDR2 YYEEEE. V lost 1 base, J lost 3 bases, and 5 bases lay in between. This specimen belongs to a study of cytomegalovirus exposure and HLA in healthy donors. In the study overall: A subsequent analysis stated that the 100 to 150 validation repertoires were run on the same platform as the approximately 660 first-cohort repertoires.

Points from the study as a whole: A few chains tied to CMV proved CMV antigen-specific in vitro. Most TCR sequences were rare, but some public TCRs occurred in many donors. According to a subsequent analysis, TCR clusters from the first cohort were inclined to appear together in the 120 validation repertoires.

The source of this sequence is a man aged 25-45 years in good health and CMV-seropositive. The chain recombines TRBV5-6 with TRBJ2-1; no clear D gene. The sample consisted of PBMCs. This CDR3 is CASSLNNYNEQFF. CDR3 DNA: TGTGCCAGCAGCTTGAACAACTACAATGAGCAGTTCTTC.